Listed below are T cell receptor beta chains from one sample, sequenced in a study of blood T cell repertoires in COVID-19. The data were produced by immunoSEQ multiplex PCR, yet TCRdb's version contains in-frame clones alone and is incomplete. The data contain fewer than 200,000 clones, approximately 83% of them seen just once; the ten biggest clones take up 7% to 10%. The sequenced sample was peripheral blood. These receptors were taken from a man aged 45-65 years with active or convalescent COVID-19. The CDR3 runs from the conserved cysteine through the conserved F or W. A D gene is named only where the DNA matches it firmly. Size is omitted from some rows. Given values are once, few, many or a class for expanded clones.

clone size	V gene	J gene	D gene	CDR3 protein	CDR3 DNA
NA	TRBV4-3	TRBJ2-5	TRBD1	CASSQTGTGTQYF	TGCGCCAGCAGCCAAACCGGGACAGGGACCCAGTACTTC
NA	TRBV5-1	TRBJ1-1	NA	CASSSQSGNTEAFF	TGCGCCAGCAGCTCTCAATCAGGGAATACTGAAGCTTTCTTT
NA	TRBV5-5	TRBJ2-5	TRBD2	CASSLASGRAGETQYF	TGTGCCAGCAGCTTGGCTAGCGGGAGGGCGGGAGAGACCCAGTACTTC
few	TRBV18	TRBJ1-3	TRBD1	CASSQDRAVISGNTIYF	TGTGCCAGCTCACAAGACAGGGCCGTTATCTCTGGAAACACCATATATTTT
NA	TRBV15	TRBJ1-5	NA	CATSRDVGASNQPQHF	TGTGCCACCAGCAGAGATGTGGGGGCTTCCAATCAGCCCCAGCATTTT
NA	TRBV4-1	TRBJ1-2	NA	CASSQGAGTGYTF	TGCGCCAGCAGCCAAGGGGCGGGCACGGGCTACACCTTC
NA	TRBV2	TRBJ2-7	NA	CASSAGLTGEQYF	TGTGCCAGCAGCGCGGGACTTACGGGGGAGCAGTACTTC
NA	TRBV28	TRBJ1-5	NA	CASSSWAGEGSNQPQHF	TGTGCCAGCAGCTCGTGGGCAGGGGAGGGAAGCAATCAGCCCCAGCATTTT
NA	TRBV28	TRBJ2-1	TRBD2	CASSDPGLAESSYNEQFF	TGTGCCAGCAGTGATCCGGGACTAGCGGAGAGCTCCTACAATGAGCAGTTCTTC
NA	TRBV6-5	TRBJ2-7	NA	CATDLAGNTYEQYF	TGTGCCACGGATTTGGCAGGGAATACCTACGAGCAGTACTTC
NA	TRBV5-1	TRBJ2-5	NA	CASSLNERETQYF	TGCGCCAGCAGCTTGAACGAGCGGGAGACCCAGTACTTC
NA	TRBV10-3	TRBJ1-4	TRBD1	CAISEQGAREKLFF	TGTGCCATCAGTGAACAGGGGGCGAGGGAAAAACTGTTTTTT
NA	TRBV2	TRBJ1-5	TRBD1	CASSAGTGGGQPQHF	TGTGCCAGCAGCGCCGGGACAGGGGGCGGGCAGCCCCAGCATTTT
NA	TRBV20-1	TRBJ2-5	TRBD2	CSASPPGRGFGETQYF	TGCAGTGCTAGTCCCCCGGGGAGGGGATTTGGGGAGACCCAGTACTTC
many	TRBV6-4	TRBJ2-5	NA	CASSDFSQETQYF	TGTGCCAGCAGTGACTTTAGTCAAGAGACCCAGTACTTC
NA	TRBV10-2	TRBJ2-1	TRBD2	CAITGTSGRDYNEQFF	TGCGCCATAACCGGGACTAGCGGGAGGGATTACAATGAGCAGTTCTTC
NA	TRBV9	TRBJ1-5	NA	CASSPGETYSNQPQHF	TGTGCCAGCAGCCCCGGTGAGACTTATAGCAATCAGCCCCAGCATTTT
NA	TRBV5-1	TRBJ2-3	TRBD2	CASSPIFAGDSDTQYF	TGCGCCAGCAGCCCCATTTTTGCGGGAGACTCCGATACGCAGTATTTT
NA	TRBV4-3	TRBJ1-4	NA	CASSQEVPGTNEKLFF	TGCGCCAGCAGCCAAGAGGTCCCCGGGACTAATGAAAAACTGTTTTTT
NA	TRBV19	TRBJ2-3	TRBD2	CASKLAGWADTQYF	TGTGCCAGTAAACTAGCGGGGTGGGCAGATACGCAGTATTTT
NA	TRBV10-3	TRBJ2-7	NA	CAISETQEQYF	TGTGCCATCAGTGAGACCCAGGAGCAGTACTTC
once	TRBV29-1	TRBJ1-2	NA	CSVEPAGFNYGYTF	TGCAGCGTAGAGCCCGCAGGGTTTAACTATGGCTACACCTTC
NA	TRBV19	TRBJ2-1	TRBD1	CASTPLSGTGLVEQFF	TGTGCCAGTACCCCCCTCTCCGGGACAGGGTTGGTTGAGCAGTTCTTC
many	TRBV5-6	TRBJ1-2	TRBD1	CASSWGQAGYTF	TGTGCCAGCAGCTGGGGACAGGCTGGCTACACCTTC
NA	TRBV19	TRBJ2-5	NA	CASGSERGETQYF	TGTGCCAGTGGGTCCGAAAGAGGAGAGACCCAGTACTTC
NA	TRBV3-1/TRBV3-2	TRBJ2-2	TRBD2	CASSQAGGYTGELFF	TGTGCCAGCAGCCAAGCGGGGGGGTACACCGGGGAGCTGTTTTTT
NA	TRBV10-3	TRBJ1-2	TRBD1	CAISHRDRGPLGAGYTF	TGTGCCATCAGCCACCGGGACAGGGGGCCTTTGGGCGCTGGCTACACCTTC
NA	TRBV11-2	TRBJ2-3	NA	CASSLLGRTEAQYF	TGTGCCAGCAGCTTGCTTGGACGGACAGAAGCGCAGTATTTT
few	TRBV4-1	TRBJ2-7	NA	CASSPDYLTYEQYF	TGCGCCAGCAGCCCCGATTACTTGACCTACGAGCAGTACTTC
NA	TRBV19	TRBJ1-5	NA	CASGEGVRNQPQHF	TGTGCCTCTGGGGAGGGCGTCCGCAATCAGCCCCAGCATTTT
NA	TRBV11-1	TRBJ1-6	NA	CASSWGQYNSPLHF	TGTGCCAGCAGCTGGGGCCAGTATAATTCACCCCTCCACTTT
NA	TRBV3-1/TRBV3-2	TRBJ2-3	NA	CASSTRDTQYF	TGTGCCAGCAGTACACGAGATACGCAGTATTTT
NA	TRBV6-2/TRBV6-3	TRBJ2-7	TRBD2	CASSYPAGAYEQYF	TGTGCCAGCAGTTACCCCGCGGGGGCCTACGAGCAGTACTTC
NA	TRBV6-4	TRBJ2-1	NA	CASSGQGGDEQFF	TGTGCCAGCAGTGGACAGGGAGGCGATGAGCAGTTCTTC
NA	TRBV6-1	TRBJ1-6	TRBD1	CASSGTGTNSPLHF	TGTGCCAGCAGCGGGACAGGGACTAATTCACCCCTCCACTTT
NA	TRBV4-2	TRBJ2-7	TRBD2	CASSQVAGGGANSYEQYF	TGTGCCAGCAGCCAAGTAGCTGGCGGGGGGGCCAATTCCTACGAGCAGTACTTC
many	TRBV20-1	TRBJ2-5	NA	CSASPFDRKETQYF	TGCAGTGCTAGTCCCTTTGACAGAAAAGAGACCCAGTACTTC